A selection of T cell receptor beta chains follows, all from one sample in a study of control samples from healthy donors and cancer patients. Sequencing was performed with immunoSEQ multiplex PCR; in TCRdb, only in-frame clones are kept and a portion is missing. The sample yields 150,000 to 200,000 clones, approximately 95% seen once. The source material was blood. The receptors come from a man younger than 35 in good health. CDR3s include the opening cysteine and the closing phenylalanine or tryptophan. Each record gives: J gene, V gene, CDR3 protein.

TRBJ2-7 TRBV18 CASSPTQSYEQYF
TRBJ1-3 TRBV6-5 CASGTRVSSGNTIYF
TRBJ2-7 TRBV15 CATSRERAYEQYF
TRBJ2-7 TRBV7-2 CASSLGLSNEQYF
TRBJ1-1 TRBV19 CASSQDRGTEAFF
TRBJ2-7 TRBV18 CASSPGTSGVNEQYF
TRBJ1-1 TRBV27 CASSIEGISMNTEAFF
TRBJ1-5 TRBV15 CATSRDQGDNQPQHF
TRBJ1-2 TRBV2 CASRGDFRGGYTF
TRBJ2-3 TRBV2 CASSPGTTSTDTQYF
TRBJ1-6 TRBV6-2/TRBV6-3 CASSQDRIYNSPLHF
TRBJ2-7 TRBV5-1 CASSLIPDRGVSGSYEQYF
TRBJ1-2 TRBV7-2 CASSQSSSYGYTF
TRBJ1-6 TRBV19 CASSTGMVGGSPLHF
TRBJ2-7 TRBV19 CASSRGPEQYF
TRBJ2-5 TRBV24-1 CATSDPNAEGAGETQYF
TRBJ2-5 TRBV2 CASNFLGETQYF
TRBJ1-1 TRBV5-5 CASSLGGSRGNTEAFF
TRBJ2-3 TRBV25-1 CASSEGSGGAADTQYF
TRBJ2-6 TRBV2 CASSAGPGAPSGANVLTF
TRBJ2-7 TRBV5-4 CASSLGSGENEQYF
TRBJ2-3 TRBV24-1 CATSDRGQGNTDTQYF
TRBJ2-7 TRBV2 CASSEDVGPPNEQYF
TRBJ2-5 TRBV19 CATGVDRQETQYF
TRBJ1-1 TRBV2 CASSRQGNTEAFF
TRBJ1-1 TRBV5-1 CASSLAIGSEAFF
TRBJ2-7 TRBV9 CASSVGWSSYEQYF
TRBJ1-6 TRBV6-5 CASSLGGVGGSPLHF
TRBJ2-7 TRBV12-3/TRBV12-4 CASSSGTSGEQYF
TRBJ2-3 TRBV24-1 CATSDLQGTGEADTQYF
TRBJ1-2 TRBV6-6 CASRQQNYGYTF
TRBJ1-4 TRBV18 CASRPGQLEKLFF
TRBJ2-7 TRBV6-5 CASSRGLHHLYEQYF
TRBJ1-1 TRBV30 CAWSVWAGNTEAFF
TRBJ2-7 TRBV10-3 CAISGTGYEQYF
TRBJ1-1 TRBV19 CASSIGSPGRRNTEAFF
TRBJ2-1 TRBV18 CASSPSGQPIVNEQFF
TRBJ2-3 TRBV27 CASSLGSALHPYTQYF
TRBJ2-7 TRBV5-1 CASSSEGTPKYF
TRBJ1-4 TRBV18 CASSPLQGGEKLFF
TRBJ1-5 TRBV3-1/TRBV3-2 CASSQTGGGQPQHF
TRBJ2-7 TRBV28 CASSPRQGLSYEQYF
TRBJ1-3 TRBV29-1 CSAQSSGNTIYF
TRBJ1-1 TRBV28 CASSSQGGSNTEAFF
TRBJ1-6 TRBV30 CAWSVLSVGPSRGNSPLHF
TRBJ1-1 TRBV3-1/TRBV3-2 CASSQGRNTEAFF
TRBJ1-1 TRBV5-6 CASSLWGRETEAFF
TRBJ1-5 TRBV7-4 CASSADRVRGYQPQHF
TRBJ1-1 TRBV19 CASSITGDAEAFF
TRBJ2-2 TRBV5-4 CASSLAAGGCDTGELFF
TRBJ1-6 TRBV28 CASSKPGWRYNSPLHF
TRBJ2-7 TRBV18 CASSLFAYEQYF
TRBJ2-7 TRBV2 CASSELLLSEQYF